The present entry profiles one T cell receptor (beta chain) with its context. The antigen is not known. This sample is drawn from a study of T cells in Graves' hyperthyroidism and ophthalmopathy. General study findings and limits: For ophthalmopathy, model prediction preceded onset by a median roughly 6.2 months. In blood, most of the thyroid clonotypes expanded above 0.001 were also present.

This CDR3 contains 14 residues. Germline V gene data show CDR1 as MNHEY and CDR2 as SMNVEV (reference sequence). The V end lost 3 bases, the J end lost 9 bases, and 12 bases lay between the germline ends. Researchers took RNA transcripts and amplified the TCR beta CDR3 regions from them. TCR CDR3 underwent first-round RT-PCR with the HTBI primer set. TCRdb fed the multiplex PCR reads into MiXCR, producing one record per CDR3 protein. The data show approximately 700,000 distinct CDR3 sequences, with around 15% seen just once and roughly 8% held by the top ten. This TCR was recovered from a man between 18 and 35 years old with Graves' hyperthyroidism. The genes are TRBV27 and TRBJ1-6; D might be TRBD1 (5 bases). The sample consisted of blood. CDR3 nucleotide sequence: TGTGCCAGCAGTTTGCCCGGGACCGCTTCACCCCTCCACTTT. It encodes CASSLPGTASPLHF.